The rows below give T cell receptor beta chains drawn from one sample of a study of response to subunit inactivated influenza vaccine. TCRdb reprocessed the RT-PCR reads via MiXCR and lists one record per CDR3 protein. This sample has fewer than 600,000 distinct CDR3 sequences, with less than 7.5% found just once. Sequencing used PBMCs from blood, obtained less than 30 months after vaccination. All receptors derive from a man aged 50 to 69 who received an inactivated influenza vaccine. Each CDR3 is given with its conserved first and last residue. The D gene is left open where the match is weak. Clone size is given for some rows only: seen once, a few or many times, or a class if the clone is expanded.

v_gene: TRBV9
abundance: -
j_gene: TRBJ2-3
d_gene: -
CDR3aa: CASSVGVEADTQYF
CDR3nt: TGTGCCAGCAGCGTTGGGGTAGAGGCAGATACGCAGTATTTT

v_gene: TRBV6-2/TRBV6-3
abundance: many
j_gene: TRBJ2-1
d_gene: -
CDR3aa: CASSYEPGNNEQFF
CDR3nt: TGTGCCAGCAGTTATGAGCCAGGAAACAATGAGCAGTTCTTC

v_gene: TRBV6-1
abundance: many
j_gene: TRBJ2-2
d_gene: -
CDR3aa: CASSRPLDRRGTGELFF
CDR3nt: TGTGCCAGCAGTCGCCCCCTGGACAGAAGAGGGACCGGGGAGCTGTTTTTT

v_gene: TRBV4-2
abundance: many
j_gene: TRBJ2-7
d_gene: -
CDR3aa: CASSQSALPYEQYF
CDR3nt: TGTGCCAGCAGCCAAAGTGCTTTGCCCTACGAGCAGTACTTC

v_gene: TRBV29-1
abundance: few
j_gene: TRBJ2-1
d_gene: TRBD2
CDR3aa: CSVETGGRATLYNEQFF
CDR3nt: TGCAGCGTTGAAACGGGTGGGAGGGCCACCCTATACAATGAGCAGTTCTTC

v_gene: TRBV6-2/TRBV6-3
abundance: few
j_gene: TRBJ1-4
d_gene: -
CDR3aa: CASSYSGRTEKLFF
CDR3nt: TGTGCCAGCAGTTACAGCGGCAGGACCGAAAAACTGTTTTTT

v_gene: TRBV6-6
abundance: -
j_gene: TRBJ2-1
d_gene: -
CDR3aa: CASSPALREQFF
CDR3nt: TGTGCCAGCAGCCCCGCGCTCCGGGAGCAGTTCTTC

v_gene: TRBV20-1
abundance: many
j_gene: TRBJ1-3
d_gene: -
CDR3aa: CSALGPNSGNTIYF
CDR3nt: TGCAGTGCCCTCGGACCGAACTCTGGAAACACCATATATTTT

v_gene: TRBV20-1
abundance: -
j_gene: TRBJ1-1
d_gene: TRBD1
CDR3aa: CSEQGTAGEAFF
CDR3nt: TGCAGTGAACAGGGGACAGCTGGTGAAGCTTTCTTT

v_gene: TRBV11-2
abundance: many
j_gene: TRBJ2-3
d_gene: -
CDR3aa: CASSLAQTVSTDTQYF
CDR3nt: TGTGCCAGCAGCTTAGCCCAGACAGTTAGCACAGATACGCAGTATTTT

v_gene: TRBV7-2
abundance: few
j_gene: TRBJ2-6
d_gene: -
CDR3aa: CASGLGTGANVLTF
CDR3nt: TGTGCCAGTGGGTTGGGGACTGGGGCCAACGTCCTGACTTTC

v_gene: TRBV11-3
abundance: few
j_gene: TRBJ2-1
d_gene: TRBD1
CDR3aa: CASSPGTGERHNEQFF
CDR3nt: TGTGCCAGCAGCCCGGGGACAGGCGAACGGCACAATGAGCAGTTCTTC

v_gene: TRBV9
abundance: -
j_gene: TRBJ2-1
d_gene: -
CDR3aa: CASSVGASSSYNEQFF
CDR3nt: TGTGCCAGCAGCGTTGGGGCCTCAAGCTCCTACAATGAGCAGTTCTTC

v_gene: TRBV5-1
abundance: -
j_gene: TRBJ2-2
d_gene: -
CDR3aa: CASTLTESNTGELFF
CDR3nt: TGCGCCAGCACCTTGACGGAGTCGAACACCGGGGAGCTGTTTTTT

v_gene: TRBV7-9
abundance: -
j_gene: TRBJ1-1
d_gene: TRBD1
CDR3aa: CASSPRTGGKDTEAFF
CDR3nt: TGTGCCAGCAGCCCCCGTACAGGGGGTAAGGACACTGAAGCTTTCTTT

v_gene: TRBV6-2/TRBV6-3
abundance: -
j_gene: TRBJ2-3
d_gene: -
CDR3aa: CASSYGGVPDTQYF
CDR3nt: TGTGCCAGCAGTTACGGCGGGGTTCCTGATACGCAGTATTTT

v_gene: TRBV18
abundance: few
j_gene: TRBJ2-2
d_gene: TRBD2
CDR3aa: CASSSTSGLATGELFF
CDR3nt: TGTGCCAGCTCATCAACCTCGGGACTAGCGACCGGGGAGCTGTTTTTT

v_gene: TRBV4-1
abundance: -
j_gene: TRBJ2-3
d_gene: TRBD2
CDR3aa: CASSQDLRGLAGVKDTQYF
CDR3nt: TGCGCCAGCAGCCAAGATCTTAGGGGGCTAGCGGGGGTGAAAGATACGCAGTATTTT

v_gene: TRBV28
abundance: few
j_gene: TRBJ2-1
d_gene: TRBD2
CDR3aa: CASRSQTSGRPDEQFF
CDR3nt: TGTGCCAGCAGATCCCAGACTAGCGGGAGGCCTGATGAGCAGTTCTTC

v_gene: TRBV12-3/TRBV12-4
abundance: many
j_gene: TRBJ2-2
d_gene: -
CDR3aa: CASSFGLFENTGELFF
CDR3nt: TGTGCCAGCAGTTTTGGTTTATTCGAGAACACCGGGGAGCTGTTTTTT

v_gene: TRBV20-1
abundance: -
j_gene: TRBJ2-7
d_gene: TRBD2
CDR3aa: CSARRSGGSTHEQYF
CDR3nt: TGCAGTGCTAGACGTTCCGGCGGGAGTACCCACGAGCAGTACTTC

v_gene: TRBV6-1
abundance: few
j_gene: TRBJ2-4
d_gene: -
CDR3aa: CASRDPKNIQYF
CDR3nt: TGTGCCAGCAGGGACCCCAAAAACATTCAGTACTTC

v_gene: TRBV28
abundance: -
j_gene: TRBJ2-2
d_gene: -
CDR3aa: CASNNVRTANTGELFF
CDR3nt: TGTGCCAGCAACAACGTAAGGACAGCCAACACCGGGGAGCTGTTTTTT

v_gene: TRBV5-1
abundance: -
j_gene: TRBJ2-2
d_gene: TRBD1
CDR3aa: CASSYGQVDGELFF
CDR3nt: TGCGCCAGCAGCTACGGACAGGTTGACGGGGAGCTGTTTTTT

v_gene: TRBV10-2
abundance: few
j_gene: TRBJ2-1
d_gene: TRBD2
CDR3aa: CASRESGGANNEQFF
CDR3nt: TGCGCCAGCAGAGAAAGCGGGGGGGCCAACAATGAGCAGTTCTTC

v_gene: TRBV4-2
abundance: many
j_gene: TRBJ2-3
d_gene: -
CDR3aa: CASSPARDTQYF
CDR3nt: TGTGCCAGCAGCCCCGCGCGGGATACGCAGTATTTT

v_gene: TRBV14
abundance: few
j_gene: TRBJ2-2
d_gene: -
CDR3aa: CASSQYQSGELFF
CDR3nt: TGTGCCAGCAGCCAATACCAGTCCGGGGAGCTGTTTTTT